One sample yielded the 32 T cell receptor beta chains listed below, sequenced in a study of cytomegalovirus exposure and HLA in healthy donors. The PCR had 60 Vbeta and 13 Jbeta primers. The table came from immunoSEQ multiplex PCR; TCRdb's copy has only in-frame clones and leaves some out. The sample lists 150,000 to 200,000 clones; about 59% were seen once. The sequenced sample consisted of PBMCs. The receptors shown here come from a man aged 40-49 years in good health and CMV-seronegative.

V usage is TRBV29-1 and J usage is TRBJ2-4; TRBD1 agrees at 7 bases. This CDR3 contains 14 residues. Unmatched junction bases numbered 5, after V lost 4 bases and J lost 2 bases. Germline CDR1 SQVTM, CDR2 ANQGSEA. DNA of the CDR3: TGCAGCGTTGTAGTGACAGGGTCCAAAAACATTCAGTACTTC. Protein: CSVVVTGSKNIQYF.

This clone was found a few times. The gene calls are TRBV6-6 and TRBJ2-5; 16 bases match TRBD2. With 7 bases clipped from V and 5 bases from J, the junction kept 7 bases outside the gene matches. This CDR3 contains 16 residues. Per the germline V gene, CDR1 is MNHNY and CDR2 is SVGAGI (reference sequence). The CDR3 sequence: CASTGLAGGGRETQYF. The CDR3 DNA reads TGTGCCAGCACGGGACTAGCGGGAGGGGGAAGGGAGACCCAGTACTTC.

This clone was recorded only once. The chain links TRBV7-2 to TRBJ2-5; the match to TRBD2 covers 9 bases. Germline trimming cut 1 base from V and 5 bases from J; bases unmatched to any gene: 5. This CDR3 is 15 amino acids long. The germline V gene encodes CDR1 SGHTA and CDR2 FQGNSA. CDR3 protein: CASSLGGGAGETQYF. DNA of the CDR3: TGTGCCAGCAGCTTAGGCGGGGGGGCCGGCGAGACCCAGTACTTC.

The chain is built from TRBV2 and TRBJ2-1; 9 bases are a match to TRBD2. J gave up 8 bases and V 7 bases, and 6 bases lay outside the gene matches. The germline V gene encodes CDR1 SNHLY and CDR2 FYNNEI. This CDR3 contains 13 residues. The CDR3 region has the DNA TGTGCCAGCAAGGGGCGGGGGGGCGATGAGCAGTTCTTC. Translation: CASKGRGGDEQFF.

CDR3 region: CASSTRTGGWDETQYF. As DNA, the CDR3 is TGTGCCAGCAGCACCCGGACAGGGGGCTGGGATGAGACCCAGTACTTC. The chain is built from TRBV7-6 and TRBJ2-5; 11 bases match TRBD1. With V trimmed by 5 bases and J by 5 bases, 10 bases remained unmatched. The CDR3 has 16 residues. CDR1 and CDR2 (germline): SGHVS, FNYEAQ.

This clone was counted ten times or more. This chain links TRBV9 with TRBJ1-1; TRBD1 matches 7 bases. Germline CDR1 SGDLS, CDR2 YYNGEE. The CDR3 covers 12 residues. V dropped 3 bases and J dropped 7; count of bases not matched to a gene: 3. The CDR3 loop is CASSGGTDEAFF. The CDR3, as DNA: TGTGCCAGCAGCGGCGGGACAGATGAAGCTTTCTTT.

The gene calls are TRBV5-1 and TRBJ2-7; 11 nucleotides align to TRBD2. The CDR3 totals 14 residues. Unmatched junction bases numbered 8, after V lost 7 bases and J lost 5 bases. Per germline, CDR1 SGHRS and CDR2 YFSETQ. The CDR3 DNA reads TGCGCCAGCGGCGGAACTAGCGGGAGTGACGAGCAGTACTTC. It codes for CASGGTSGSDEQYF. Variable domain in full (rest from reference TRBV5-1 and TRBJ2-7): KAGVTQTPRYLIKTRGQQVTLSCSPISGHRSVSWYQQTPGQGLQFLFEYFSETQRNKGNFPGRFSGRQFSNSRSEMNVSTLELGDSALYLCASGGTSGSDEQYFGPGTRLTVT.

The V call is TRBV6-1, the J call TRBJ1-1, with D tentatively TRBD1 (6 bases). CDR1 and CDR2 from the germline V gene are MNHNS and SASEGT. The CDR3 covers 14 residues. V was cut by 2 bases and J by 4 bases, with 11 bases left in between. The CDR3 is CASSENRVSTEAFF. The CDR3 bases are TGTGCCAGCAGTGAAAACAGGGTTAGCACTGAAGCTTTCTTT.

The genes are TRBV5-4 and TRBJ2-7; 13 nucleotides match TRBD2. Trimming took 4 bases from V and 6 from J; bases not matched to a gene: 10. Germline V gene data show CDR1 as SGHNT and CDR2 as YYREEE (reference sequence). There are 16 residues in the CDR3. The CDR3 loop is CASSRGLAGTIGEQYF. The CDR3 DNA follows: TGTGCCAGCAGCCGGGGACTAGCGGGAACCATCGGCGAGCAGTACTTC.

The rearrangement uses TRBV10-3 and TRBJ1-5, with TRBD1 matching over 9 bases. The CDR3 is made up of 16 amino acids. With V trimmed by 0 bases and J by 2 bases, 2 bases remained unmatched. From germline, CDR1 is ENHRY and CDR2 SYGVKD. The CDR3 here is CAISESTGGGNQPQHF. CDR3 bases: TGTGCCATCAGTGAGTCGACAGGGGGGGGCAATCAGCCCCAGCATTTT.

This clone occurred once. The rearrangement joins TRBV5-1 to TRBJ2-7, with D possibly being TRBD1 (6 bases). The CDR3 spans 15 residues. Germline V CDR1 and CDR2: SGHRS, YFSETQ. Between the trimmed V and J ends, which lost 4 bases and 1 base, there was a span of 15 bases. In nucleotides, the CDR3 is TGCGCCAGCAGCGCTTGGAACAGGGATTCCTACGAGCAGTACTTC. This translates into CASSAWNRDSYEQYF.

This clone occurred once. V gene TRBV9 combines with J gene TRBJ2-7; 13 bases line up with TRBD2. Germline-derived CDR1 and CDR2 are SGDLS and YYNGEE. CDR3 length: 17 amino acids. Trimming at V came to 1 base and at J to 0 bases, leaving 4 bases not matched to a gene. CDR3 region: CASSVRLAGGRSYEQYF. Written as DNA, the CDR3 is TGTGCCAGCAGCGTACGACTAGCGGGGGGCCGCTCCTACGAGCAGTACTTC. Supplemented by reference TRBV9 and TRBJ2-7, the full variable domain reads DSGVTQTPKHLITATGQRVTLRCSPRSGDLSVYWYQQSLDQGLQFLIQYYNGEERAKGNILERFSAQQFPDLHSELNLSSLELGDSALYFCASSVRLAGGRSYEQYFGPGTRLTVT.

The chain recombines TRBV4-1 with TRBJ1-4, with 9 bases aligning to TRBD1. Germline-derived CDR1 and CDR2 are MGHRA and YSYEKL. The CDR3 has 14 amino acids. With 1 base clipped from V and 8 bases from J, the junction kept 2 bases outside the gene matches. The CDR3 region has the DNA TGCGCCAGCAGCCAAGGGGACAGGGTCGAAAAACTGTTTTTT. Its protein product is CASSQGDRVEKLFF.

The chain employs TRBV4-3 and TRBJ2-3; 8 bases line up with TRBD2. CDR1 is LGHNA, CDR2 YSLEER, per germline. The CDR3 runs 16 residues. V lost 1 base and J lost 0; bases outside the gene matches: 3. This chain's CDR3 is CASSQVPGGSTDTQYF. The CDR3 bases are TGCGCCAGCAGCCAAGTCCCGGGAGGGAGCACAGATACGCAGTATTTT.

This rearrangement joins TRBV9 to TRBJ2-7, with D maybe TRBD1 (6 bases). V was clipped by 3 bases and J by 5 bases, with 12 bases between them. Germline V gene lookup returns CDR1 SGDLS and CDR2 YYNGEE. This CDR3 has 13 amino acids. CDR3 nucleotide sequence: TGTGCCAGCAGCGCCGAGGGGGTGCACGAGCAGTACTTC. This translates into CASSAEGVHEQYF.

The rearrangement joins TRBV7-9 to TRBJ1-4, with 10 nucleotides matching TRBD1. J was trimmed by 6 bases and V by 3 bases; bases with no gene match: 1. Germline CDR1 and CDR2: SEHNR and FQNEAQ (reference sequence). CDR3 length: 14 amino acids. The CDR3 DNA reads TGTGCCAGCAGCTTCGGGACAGGGGATGAAAAACTGTTTTTT. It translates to CASSFGTGDEKLFF.

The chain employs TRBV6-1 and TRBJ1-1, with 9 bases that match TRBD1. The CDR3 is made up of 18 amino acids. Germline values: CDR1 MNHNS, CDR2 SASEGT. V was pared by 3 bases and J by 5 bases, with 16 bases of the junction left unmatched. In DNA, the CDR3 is TGTGCCAGCAGTGATATAACAGGGGGCCGGCGTTTGAGGACTGAAGCTTTCTTT. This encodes CASSDITGGRRLRTEAFF.

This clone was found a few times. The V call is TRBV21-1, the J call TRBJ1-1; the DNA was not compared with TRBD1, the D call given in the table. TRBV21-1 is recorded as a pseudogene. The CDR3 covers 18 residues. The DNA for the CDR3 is TGTGCCAGCAGCAAAATGTGGCAGGTTGCCCTTTTCGACACTGAAGCTTTCTTT. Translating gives CASSKMWQVALFDTEAFF.

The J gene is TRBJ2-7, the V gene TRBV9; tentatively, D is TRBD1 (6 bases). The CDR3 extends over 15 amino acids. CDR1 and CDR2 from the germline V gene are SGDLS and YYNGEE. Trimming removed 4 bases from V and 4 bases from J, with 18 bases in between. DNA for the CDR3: TGTGCCAGCAGCTCAAGCGGTAGGACAGTATACGAGCAGTACTTC. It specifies CASSSSGRTVYEQYF.

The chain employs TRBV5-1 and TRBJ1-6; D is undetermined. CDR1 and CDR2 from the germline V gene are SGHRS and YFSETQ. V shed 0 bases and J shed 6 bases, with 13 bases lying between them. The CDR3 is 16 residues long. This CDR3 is CASSLDRGSSNSPLHF. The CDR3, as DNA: TGCGCCAGCAGCTTGGATCGCGGCAGCAGTAATTCACCCCTCCACTTT.

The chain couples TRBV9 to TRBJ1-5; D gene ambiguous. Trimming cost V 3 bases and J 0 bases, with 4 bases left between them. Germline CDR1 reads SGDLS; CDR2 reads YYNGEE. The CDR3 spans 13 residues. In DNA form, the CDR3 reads TGTGCCAGCAGCGGGGCTAGCAATCAGCCCCAGCATTTT. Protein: CASSGASNQPQHF.

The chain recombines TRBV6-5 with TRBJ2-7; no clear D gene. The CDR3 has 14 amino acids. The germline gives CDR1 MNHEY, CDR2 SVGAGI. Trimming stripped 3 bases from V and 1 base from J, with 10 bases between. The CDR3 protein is CASSYGQISYEQYF. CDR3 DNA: TGTGCCAGCAGTTATGGGCAGATATCCTACGAGCAGTACTTC.

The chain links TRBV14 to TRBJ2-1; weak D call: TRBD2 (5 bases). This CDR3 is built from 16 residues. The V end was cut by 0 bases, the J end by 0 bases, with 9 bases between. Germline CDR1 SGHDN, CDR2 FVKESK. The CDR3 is CASSQDGVGSYNEQFF. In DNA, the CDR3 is TGTGCCAGCAGCCAAGACGGGGTGGGCTCCTACAATGAGCAGTTCTTC. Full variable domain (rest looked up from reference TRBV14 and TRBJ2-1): EAGVTQFPSHSVIEKGQTVTLRCDPISGHDNLYWYRRVMGKEIKFLLHFVKESKQDESGMPNNRFLAERTGGTYSTLKVQPAELEDSGVYFCASSQDGVGSYNEQFFGPGTRLTVL.

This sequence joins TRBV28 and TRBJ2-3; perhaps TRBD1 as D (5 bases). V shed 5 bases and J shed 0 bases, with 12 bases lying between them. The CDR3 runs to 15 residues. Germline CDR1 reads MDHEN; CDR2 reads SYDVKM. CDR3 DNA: TGTGCCAGCAGTCCCAGGACACCCAGCACAGATACGCAGTATTTT. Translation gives CASSPRTPSTDTQYF.

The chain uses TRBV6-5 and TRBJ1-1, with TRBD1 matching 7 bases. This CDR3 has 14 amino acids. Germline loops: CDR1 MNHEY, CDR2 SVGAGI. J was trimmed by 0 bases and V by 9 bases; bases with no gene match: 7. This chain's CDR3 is CASSIGGLNTEAFF. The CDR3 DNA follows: TGTGCCAGTTCCATAGGGGGCTTGAACACTGAAGCTTTCTTT.

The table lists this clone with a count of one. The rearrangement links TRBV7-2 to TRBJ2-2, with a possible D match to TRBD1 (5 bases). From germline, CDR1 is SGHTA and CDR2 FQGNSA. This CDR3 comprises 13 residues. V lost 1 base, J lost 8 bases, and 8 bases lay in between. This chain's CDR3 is CASSLGRGGELFF. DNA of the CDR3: TGTGCCAGCAGCTTAGGAAGGGGAGGGGAGCTGTTTTTT.

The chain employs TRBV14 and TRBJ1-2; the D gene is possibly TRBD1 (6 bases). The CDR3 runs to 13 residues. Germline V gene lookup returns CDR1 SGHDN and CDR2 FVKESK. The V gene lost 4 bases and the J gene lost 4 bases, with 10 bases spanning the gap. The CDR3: CASSRGLPYGYTF. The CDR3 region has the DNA TGTGCCAGCAGCCGGGGGCTTCCCTATGGCTACACCTTC.

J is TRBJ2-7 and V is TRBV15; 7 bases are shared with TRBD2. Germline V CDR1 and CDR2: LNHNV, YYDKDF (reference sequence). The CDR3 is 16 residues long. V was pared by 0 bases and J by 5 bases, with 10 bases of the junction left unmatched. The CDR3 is CATSRDAGLVSHEQYF. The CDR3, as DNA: TGTGCCACCAGCAGAGATGCAGGACTAGTTTCCCACGAGCAGTACTTC.

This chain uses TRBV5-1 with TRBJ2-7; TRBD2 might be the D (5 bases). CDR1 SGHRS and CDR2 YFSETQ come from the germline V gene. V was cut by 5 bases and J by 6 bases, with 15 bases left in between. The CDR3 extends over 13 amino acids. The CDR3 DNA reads TGCGCCAGCAGTCGTCAAGACGGGGTCGAGCAGTACTTC. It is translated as CASSRQDGVEQYF.

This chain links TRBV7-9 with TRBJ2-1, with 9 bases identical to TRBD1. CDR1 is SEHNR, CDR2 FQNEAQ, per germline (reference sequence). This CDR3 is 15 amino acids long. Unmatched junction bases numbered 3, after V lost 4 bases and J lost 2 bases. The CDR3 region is CASSSTGGAYNEQFF. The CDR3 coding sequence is TGTGCCAGCAGCTCAACAGGGGGCGCCTACAATGAGCAGTTCTTC.

The CDR3 DNA is TGTGCCAGCAGTTTTAAGCCGGGACTGGCCTACGAGCAGTACTTC. Protein sequence: CASSFKPGLAYEQYF. V gene TRBV27 combines with J gene TRBJ2-7; possibly TRBD2 for D (6 bases). CDR1 is MNHEY and CDR2 is SMNVEV in the germline V gene (reference sequence). There are 15 residues in the CDR3. With 3 bases removed from V and 2 bases from J, the gap between germline ends came to 14 bases.

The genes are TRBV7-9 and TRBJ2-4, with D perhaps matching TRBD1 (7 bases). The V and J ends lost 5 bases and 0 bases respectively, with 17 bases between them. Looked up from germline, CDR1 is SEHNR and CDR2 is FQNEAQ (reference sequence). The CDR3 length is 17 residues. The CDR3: CASSPRQGGIAKNIQYF. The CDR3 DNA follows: TGTGCCAGCAGCCCGAGACAGGGCGGGATAGCCAAAAACATTCAGTACTTC.